Shown below are 12 T cell receptor beta chains from a single sample sequenced in a study of blood T cell repertoires in COVID-19. Clones were read by immunoSEQ multiplex PCR, and TCRdb kept only the in-frame ones, dropping some. There are 200,000 to 250,000 clones in the sample; just over 85% occur only once, and approximately 1.5% lies in the top ten. Sequenced: peripheral blood. All receptors come from a young man with active or convalescent COVID-19.

The CDR3 region is CATSRDPGEGEKLFF. The CDR3 region has the DNA TGTGCCACCAGCAGAGACCCAGGGGAGGGTGAAAAACTGTTTTTT. This chain joins TRBV15 and TRBJ1-4; maybe TRBD1 (6 bases). The CDR3 runs to 15 residues. With 0 bases removed from V and 7 bases from J, the gap between germline ends came to 12 bases. CDR1 LNHNV and CDR2 YYDKDF come from the germline V gene (reference sequence).

The rearrangement uses TRBV9 and TRBJ2-2; a possible D gene is TRBD1 (6 bases). Trimming removed 4 bases from V and 6 bases from J, with 13 bases in between. From germline, CDR1 is SGDLS and CDR2 YYNGEE. CDR3 length: 14 residues. CDR3: CASSTQGHAGELFF. The CDR3 DNA reads as TGTGCCAGCAGCACCCAGGGGCATGCCGGGGAGCTGTTTTTT. Using reference TRBV9 and TRBJ2-2 for the parts outside the CDR3, the full variable domain is DSGVTQTPKHLITATGQRVTLRCSPRSGDLSVYWYQQSLDQGLQFLIQYYNGEERAKGNILERFSAQQFPDLHSELNLSSLELGDSALYFCASSTQGHAGELFFGEGSRLTVL.

The V gene is TRBV29-1, the J gene TRBJ1-2; perhaps TRBD1 as D (5 bases). The CDR3 has 9 amino acids. Trimming cost V 3 bases and J 13 bases, with 9 bases left between them. The germline CDR1 and CDR2 sequences are SQVTM and ANQGSEA. The CDR3 DNA sequence: TGCAGCGTTGACCAGGGCGGCACCTTC. This translates into CSVDQGGTF.

This chain links TRBV28 with TRBJ1-5; D gene unclear. V dropped 8 bases and J dropped 2 bases, with 13 bases sitting between them. The CDR3 loop spans 14 amino acids. Per germline, CDR1 MDHEN and CDR2 SYDVKM. The CDR3, as DNA: TGTGCCAGCGTCGATAGGAGCGGCAATCAGCCCCAGCATTTT. Amino acids: CASVDRSGNQPQHF.

This clone showed up just once. V usage is TRBV6-5 and J usage is TRBJ1-6; possibly TRBD1 for D (6 bases). Germline CDR1 and CDR2: MNHEY and SVGAGI. The CDR3 totals 16 residues. V was cut by 0 bases and J by 6 bases, with 12 bases left in between. The CDR3 DNA reads TGTGCCAGCAGTTACTCCCAGGGGTCCCTTAATTCACCCCTCCACTTT. This sequence encodes CASSYSQGSLNSPLHF.

The chain has TRBV19 and TRBJ2-7; perhaps TRBD2 as D (6 bases). CDR1 LNHDA and CDR2 SQIVND come from the germline V gene (reference sequence). The CDR3 is made up of 15 amino acids. The V end lost 3 bases, the J end lost 0 bases, and 12 bases lay between the germline ends. The CDR3 region is CASSMSGVFSYEQYF. The DNA for the CDR3 is TGTGCCAGTAGTATGTCGGGAGTTTTCTCCTACGAGCAGTACTTC.

This chain links TRBV11-3 with TRBJ2-3; TRBD2 matches 7 bases. Germline loops: CDR1 SGHNT, CDR2 YENEEA. There are 15 residues in the CDR3. After removal of 0 bases from V and 5 bases from J, the junction contained 5 bases not matched to a gene. The CDR3, as DNA: TGTGCCAGCAGCTTAGATCGGGGGGAGCTAGATACGCAGTATTTT. Protein product: CASSLDRGELDTQYF.

The V gene is TRBV7-6, the J gene TRBJ2-1; TRBD2 aligns across 12 bases. Germline V gene sequence: CDR1 SGHVS, CDR2 FNYEAQ. Losses at the gene ends were 2 bases for V and 7 bases for J; bases not matched to a gene: 6. The CDR3 loop spans 16 amino acids. The CDR3 reads CASSLWSSGRENEQFF. The CDR3 DNA reads as TGTGCCAGCAGCTTATGGTCTAGCGGGAGGGAAAATGAGCAGTTCTTC.

V and J are TRBV5-4 and TRBJ2-1, with 9 nucleotides matching TRBD2. In germline, CDR1 is SGHNT, CDR2 YYREEE (reference sequence). V gave up 1 base and J gave up 6 bases; unmatched junction bases: 5. The CDR3 is made up of 15 amino acids. This chain's CDR3 is CASSLQAGGGNEQFF. In nucleotides, the CDR3 is TGTGCCAGCAGCTTGCAGGCGGGAGGGGGCAATGAGCAGTTCTTC.

Here the CDR3 reads CASSKGLAGTSSNVLTF. In DNA form, the CDR3 reads TGTGCCAGCAGCAAGGGACTAGCGGGAACGTCGTCCAACGTCCTGACTTTC. The chain employs TRBV7-2 and TRBJ2-6; 13 bases match TRBD2. The CDR3 consists of 17 residues. J lost 8 bases, V lost 5 bases, and 9 bases had no gene match. Germline V gene data show CDR1 as SGHTA and CDR2 as FQGNSA.

The V and J genes are TRBV19 and TRBJ2-7; the match to TRBD1 covers 8 bases. The CDR3 length is 15 residues. Germline values: CDR1 LNHDA, CDR2 SQIVND (reference sequence). V shed 3 bases, J shed 4 bases, and the junction held 8 bases outside the gene matches. The CDR3: CASSIFRTGLYEQYF. CDR3 nucleotides: TGTGCCAGTAGTATCTTCAGGACAGGGCTTTACGAGCAGTACTTC.

The chain carries TRBV19 and TRBJ2-5, with 7 positions matching TRBD2. This CDR3 is 16 amino acids long. The germline V gene encodes CDR1 LNHDA and CDR2 SQIVND (reference sequence). The V segment lost 1 base and the J segment 4 bases; nucleotides outside the gene matches: 9. The CDR3 DNA sequence: TGTGCCAGTAGTATAGGGCTTTCAGCGGGACTAGAGACCCAGTACTTC. Residues: CASSIGLSAGLETQYF.